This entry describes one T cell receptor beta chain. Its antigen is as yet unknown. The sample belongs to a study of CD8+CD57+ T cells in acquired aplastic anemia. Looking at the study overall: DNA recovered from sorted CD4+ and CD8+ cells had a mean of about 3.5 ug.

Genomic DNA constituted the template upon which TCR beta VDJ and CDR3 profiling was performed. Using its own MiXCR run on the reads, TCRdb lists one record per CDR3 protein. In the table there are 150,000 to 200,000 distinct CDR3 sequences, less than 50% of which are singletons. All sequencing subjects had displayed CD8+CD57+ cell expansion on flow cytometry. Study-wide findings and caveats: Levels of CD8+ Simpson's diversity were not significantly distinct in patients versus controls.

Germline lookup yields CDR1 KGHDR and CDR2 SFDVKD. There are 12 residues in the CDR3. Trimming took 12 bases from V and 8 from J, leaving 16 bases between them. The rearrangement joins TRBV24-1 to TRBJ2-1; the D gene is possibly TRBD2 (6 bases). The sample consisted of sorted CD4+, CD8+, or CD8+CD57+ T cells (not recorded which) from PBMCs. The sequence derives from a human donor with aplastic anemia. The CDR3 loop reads CASNRRGDEQFF. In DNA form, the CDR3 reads TGTGCCTCAAACAGGCGGGGCGATGAGCAGTTCTTC.